Shown below are 11 T cell receptor beta chains from a single sample sequenced in a study of blood T cell repertoires in COVID-19. TCRdb's copy holds only in-frame clones and misses some; the assay was immunoSEQ multiplex PCR. The sample includes some 370,000 clones, about 90% seen only once; the top ten take around 1.3%. Material for sequencing was peripheral blood. The receptors derive from a man aged 35 to 55 with acute or convalescent COVID-19.

The gene calls are TRBV6-2 or TRBV6-3 and TRBJ2-1, with 14 bases that match TRBD2. Germline trimming cut 5 bases from V and 2 bases from J; bases unmatched to any gene: 5. Per germline, CDR1 MNHEY and CDR2 SVGEGT. The CDR3 extends over 17 amino acids. For the CDR3, the DNA is TGTGCCAGCAGTAAAGGGACTAGCGGGGGTACCTACAATGAGCAGTTCTTC. It encodes CASSKGTSGGTYNEQFF.

J is TRBJ1-2 and V is TRBV6-5; D not resolved. Trimming shortened V by 5 bases and J by 8 bases, and 12 bases separated the two germline ends. This CDR3 has 12 residues. CDR1 is MNHEY, CDR2 SVGAGI, per germline. The CDR3 spells CASSTLTGGYTF. Written as DNA, the CDR3 is TGTGCCAGCAGTACCTTAACGGGAGGCTACACCTTC.

The chain employs TRBV2 and TRBJ2-4, with D possibly TRBD1 on 6 matching bases. The V end lost 6 bases, the J end lost 0 bases, and 12 bases lay between the germline ends. The CDR3 has 15 residues. The germline CDR1 and CDR2 sequences are SNHLY and FYNNEI. CDR3 bases: TGTGCCAGCAGGGACCACAGGGAAGCCAAAAACATTCAGTACTTC. As protein: CASRDHREAKNIQYF.

This clone showed up just once. This sequence joins TRBV5-6 and TRBJ1-2; no clear D. This CDR3 is built from 12 residues. Germline V CDR1 and CDR2: SGHDT, YYEEEE. The ends were cut back, 2 bases at V and 4 bases at J, with 6 bases in the middle. CDR3 nucleotide sequence: TGTGCCAGCAGCTTAAGAGGCTATGGCTACACCTTC. Its protein is CASSLRGYGYTF.

The chain recombines TRBV19 with TRBJ1-3, with 9 positions matching TRBD1. Germline assignment: CDR1 LNHDA and CDR2 SQIVND (reference sequence). The V segment lost 6 bases and the J segment 0 bases; nucleotides outside the gene matches: 12. CDR3 length: 18 amino acids. The chain's CDR3 is CASSPLGGQGRSGNTIYF. CDR3 nucleotides: TGTGCCAGTAGCCCCCTCGGGGGACAGGGACGCTCTGGAAACACCATATATTTT.

The chain carries TRBV3-1 (or the pseudogene TRBV3-2) and TRBJ2-1; 9 bases map to TRBD2. V trimming: 0 bases; J trimming: 2 bases; junction bases outside the gene matches: 2. The CDR3 is 16 residues long. The germline CDR1 and CDR2 sequences are LGHDT and YNNKEL (reference sequence). DNA of the CDR3: TGTGCCAGCAGCCAAGACCTAGCGGGGCCCTACAATGAGCAGTTCTTC. This gives the protein CASSQDLAGPYNEQFF.

The CDR3 reads CASSFSAGSGNTIYF. DNA of the CDR3: TGTGCCAGCAGCTTCTCCGCCGGCTCTGGAAACACCATATATTTT. The chain employs TRBV6-5 and TRBJ1-3, with no clear D. Trimming took off 6 bases at V and 0 bases at J, with 12 bases between the two ends. This CDR3 comprises 15 residues. CDR1 MNHEY and CDR2 SVGAGI come from the germline V gene.

The V and J genes are TRBV4-2 and TRBJ2-7; TRBD2 aligns across 11 bases. Unmatched junction bases numbered 3, after V lost 2 bases and J lost 0 bases. Germline assignment: CDR1 LGHNA and CDR2 YNFKEQ. This CDR3 spans 16 amino acids. The CDR3 protein is CASSQTGTSGSYEQYF. The DNA of the CDR3 is TGTGCCAGCAGCCAAACCGGGACTAGCGGCTCCTACGAGCAGTACTTC.

The chain uses TRBV18 and TRBJ1-2; D might be TRBD1 (6 bases). Germline V CDR1 and CDR2: KGHSH, LQKENI. The CDR3 length is 15 residues. Trimming cost V 4 bases and J 2 bases, with 14 bases left between them. The CDR3 DNA follows: TGTGCCAGCTCACTAGACATGACAGGAAACTATGGCTACACCTTC. Translated, it gives CASSLDMTGNYGYTF.

The chain carries TRBV6-4 and TRBJ2-1; 11 positions match TRBD2. The ends lost 4 bases at V and 6 bases at J; junction bases unmatched: 5. The CDR3 loop spans 15 amino acids. Germline-derived CDR1 and CDR2 are MRHNA and SNTAGT. The CDR3 sequence: CASSVTSGSINEQFF. DNA of the CDR3: TGTGCCAGCAGTGTTACTAGCGGGAGTATCAATGAGCAGTTCTTC.

The chain employs TRBV2 and TRBJ2-3; TRBD1 matches at 9 bases. Trimming at V came to 1 base and at J to 10 bases, leaving 6 bases not matched to a gene. Germline CDR1 is SNHLY and CDR2 is FYNNEI. The CDR3 covers 14 residues. The CDR3 here is CASSEGGGTGPQYF. The CDR3 DNA follows: TGTGCCAGCAGTGAAGGGGGAGGGACAGGGCCGCAGTATTTT. Full variable domain (remainder filled in from reference TRBV2 and TRBJ2-3): EPEVTQTPSHQVTQMGQEVILRCVPISNHLYFYWYRQILGQKVEFLVSFYNNEISEKSEIFDDQFSVERPDGSNFTLKIRSTKLEDSAMYFCASSEGGGTGPQYFGPGTRLTVL.